Here is one T cell receptor (beta chain) with its context. Its target is not known. The source of the sample is a study of cytomegalovirus exposure and HLA in healthy donors. Findings and limits, study-wide: Most subjects had HLA-A and HLA-B alleles reportedly predicted accurately by TCR beta sequences. A later analysis showed HLA-associated TCR beta chains outstripping equally common others in clonal expansion. Later genetic work tied a missense DCLRE1C variant to beta-chain V and J trimming.

Per germline, CDR1 SGHTA and CDR2 FQGTGA. V was clipped by 2 bases and J by 5 bases; unmatched bases: 6. This CDR3 has 14 residues. The PCR contained 60 Vbeta and 13 Jbeta primers. TCRdb keeps only in-frame clones here, not all; method: immunoSEQ multiplex PCR. Of about 79,000 clones in the sample, approximately 74% are singletons; the top ten hold about 9.1%. The rearrangement joins TRBV7-3 to TRBJ2-7; 7 bases are shared with TRBD2. The TCR originated in a man aged 40-50 years in good health and CMV-seropositive. Sequencing used PBMCs. The CDR3 loop reads CASSLGTKPNEQYF. DNA of the CDR3: TGTGCCAGCAGCTTAGGGACTAAACCTAACGAGCAGTACTTC.